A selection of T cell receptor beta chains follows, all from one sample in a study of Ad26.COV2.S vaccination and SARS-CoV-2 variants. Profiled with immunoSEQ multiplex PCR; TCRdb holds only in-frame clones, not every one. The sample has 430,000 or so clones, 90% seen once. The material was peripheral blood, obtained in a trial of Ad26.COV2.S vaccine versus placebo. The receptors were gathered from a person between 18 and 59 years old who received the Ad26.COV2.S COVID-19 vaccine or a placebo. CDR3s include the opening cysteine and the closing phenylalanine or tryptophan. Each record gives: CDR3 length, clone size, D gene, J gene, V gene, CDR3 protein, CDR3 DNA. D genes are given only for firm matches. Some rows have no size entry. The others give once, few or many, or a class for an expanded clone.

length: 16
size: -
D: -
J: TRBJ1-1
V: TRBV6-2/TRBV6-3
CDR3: CASSYGGGVLNTEAFF
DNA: TGTGCCAGCAGTTACGGTGGGGGGGTATTGAACACTGAAGCTTTCTTT

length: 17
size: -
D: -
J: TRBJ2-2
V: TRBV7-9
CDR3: CASSLGFGTTNTGELFF
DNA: TGTGCCAGCAGCTTAGGTTTTGGAACAACGAACACCGGGGAGCTGTTTTTT

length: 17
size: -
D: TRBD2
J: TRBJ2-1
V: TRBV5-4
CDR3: CASSWGFSGRAANEQFF
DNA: TGTGCCAGCAGCTGGGGATTCAGCGGGAGGGCCGCCAATGAGCAGTTCTTC

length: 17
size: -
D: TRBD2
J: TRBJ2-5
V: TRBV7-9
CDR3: CASSLGGVAGEKETQYF
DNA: TGTGCCAGCAGCTTAGGGGGGGTAGCGGGTGAGAAAGAGACCCAGTACTTC

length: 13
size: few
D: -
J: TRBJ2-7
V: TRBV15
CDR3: CATSRDRRVEQYF
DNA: TGTGCCACCAGCAGAGATAGAAGGGTCGAGCAGTACTTC

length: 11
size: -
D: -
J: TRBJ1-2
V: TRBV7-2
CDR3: CASSLWDNKTF
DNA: TGTGCCAGCAGCCTCTGGGACAATAAGACCTTC

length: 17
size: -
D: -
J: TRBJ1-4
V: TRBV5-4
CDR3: CASSLKGQGSTNEKLFF
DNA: TGTGCCAGCAGCTTGAAAGGGCAGGGGTCAACTAATGAAAAACTGTTTTTT

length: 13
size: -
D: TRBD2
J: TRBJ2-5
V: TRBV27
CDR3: CASSPLAGETQYF
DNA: TGTGCCAGCAGCCCGCTAGCGGGGGAGACCCAGTACTTC

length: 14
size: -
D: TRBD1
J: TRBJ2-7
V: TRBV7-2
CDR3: CASSPRTGAYEQYF
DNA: TGTGCCAGCAGCCCCCGGACAGGGGCATACGAGCAGTACTTC

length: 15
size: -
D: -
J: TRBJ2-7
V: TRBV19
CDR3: CASSNGGSSSYEQYF
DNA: TGTGCCAGTAGTAACGGCGGGTCGAGCTCCTACGAGCAGTACTTC

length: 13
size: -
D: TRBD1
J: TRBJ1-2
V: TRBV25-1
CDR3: CASSGQGVYGYTF
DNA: TGTGCCAGCAGTGGACAGGGTGTTTATGGCTACACCTTC

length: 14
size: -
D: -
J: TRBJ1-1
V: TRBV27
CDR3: CASRAGVVDSEAFF
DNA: TGTGCCAGCAGAGCAGGGGTTGTCGACTCTGAAGCTTTCTTT

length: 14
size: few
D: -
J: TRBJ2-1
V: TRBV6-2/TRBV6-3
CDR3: CASSYRSEGNEQFF
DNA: TGTGCCAGCAGTTACAGGAGCGAAGGCAATGAGCAGTTCTTC

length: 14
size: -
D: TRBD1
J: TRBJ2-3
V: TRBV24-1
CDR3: CATSWGAGGDTQYF
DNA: TGTGCCACCAGTTGGGGAGCAGGGGGAGATACGCAGTATTTT

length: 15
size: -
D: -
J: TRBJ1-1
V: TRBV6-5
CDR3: CASNSRGSGNTEAFF
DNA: TGTGCCAGCAACTCCAGGGGTTCTGGCAACACTGAAGCTTTCTTT

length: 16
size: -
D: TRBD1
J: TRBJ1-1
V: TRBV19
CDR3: CASRGWTGPLNTEAFF
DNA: TGTGCCAGTAGAGGCTGGACAGGGCCATTGAACACTGAAGCTTTCTTT

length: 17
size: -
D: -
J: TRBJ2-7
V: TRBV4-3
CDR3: CASSQGAGSGVAYEQYF
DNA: TGCGCCAGCAGCCAAGGGGCCGGATCGGGAGTGGCCTACGAGCAGTACTTC

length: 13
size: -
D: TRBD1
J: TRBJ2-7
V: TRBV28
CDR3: CASTIGQAYEQYF
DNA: TGTGCCAGCACCATCGGACAGGCCTACGAGCAGTACTTC